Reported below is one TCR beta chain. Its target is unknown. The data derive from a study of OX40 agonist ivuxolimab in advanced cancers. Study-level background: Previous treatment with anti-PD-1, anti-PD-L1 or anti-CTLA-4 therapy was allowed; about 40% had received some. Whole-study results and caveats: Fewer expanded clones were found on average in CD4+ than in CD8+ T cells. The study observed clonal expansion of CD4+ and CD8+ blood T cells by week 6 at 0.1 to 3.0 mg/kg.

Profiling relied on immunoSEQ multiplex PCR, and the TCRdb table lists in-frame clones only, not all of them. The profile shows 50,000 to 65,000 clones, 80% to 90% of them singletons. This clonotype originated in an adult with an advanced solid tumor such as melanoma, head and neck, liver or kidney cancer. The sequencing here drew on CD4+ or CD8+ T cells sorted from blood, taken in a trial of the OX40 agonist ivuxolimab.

Written as DNA, the CDR3 is TGTGCCAGCAGAGTTCTCGTAAACACTGAAGCTTTCTTT. As protein: CASRVLVNTEAFF. The V and J genes are TRBV28 and TRBJ1-1; D gene uncertain. The CDR3 is made up of 13 amino acids. Trimming stripped 6 bases from V and 2 bases from J, with 10 bases between. The V gene's germline CDR1 is MDHEN and CDR2 SYDVKM.